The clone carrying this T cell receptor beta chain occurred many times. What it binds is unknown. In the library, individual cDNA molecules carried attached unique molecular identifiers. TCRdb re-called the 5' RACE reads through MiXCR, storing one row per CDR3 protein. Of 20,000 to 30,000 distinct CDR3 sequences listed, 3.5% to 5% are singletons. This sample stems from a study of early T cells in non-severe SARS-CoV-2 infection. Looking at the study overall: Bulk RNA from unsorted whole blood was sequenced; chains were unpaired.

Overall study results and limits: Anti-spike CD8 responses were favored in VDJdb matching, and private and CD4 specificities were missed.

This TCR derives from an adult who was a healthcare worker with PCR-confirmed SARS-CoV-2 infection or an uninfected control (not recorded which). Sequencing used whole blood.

CDR3 sequence reads: CASSTTSYRDEQYF. For the CDR3, the DNA is TGTGCCAGCAGTACGACTAGCTATCGGGACGAGCAGTACTTC. The gene calls are TRBV6-2 or TRBV6-3 and TRBJ2-7, with 7 bases that match TRBD2. V dropped 5 bases and J dropped 5; count of bases not matched to a gene: 9. The germline CDR1 and CDR2 sequences are MNHEY and SVGEGT. The CDR3 is 14 amino acids.